One and the same sample provided the 11 T cell receptor beta chains below, sequenced in a study of blood T cell repertoires in COVID-19. Sequenced by immunoSEQ multiplex PCR; TCRdb stores in-frame clones only, minus some. The table lists 200,000 to 250,000 clones, approximately 80% of them singletons, with around 3.5% in the top ten. Sequenced material: peripheral blood. These receptors were taken from a woman between 18 and 29 years old with acute or convalescent COVID-19.

CDR3 DNA: TGTGCCAGCAGAAGCGGAAGTAATGAAAAACTGTTTTTT. It specifies CASRSGSNEKLFF. The chain recombines TRBV25-1 with TRBJ1-4; D is unresolved. CDR1 is MGHDK, CDR2 SYGVNS, per germline. The CDR3 length is 13 residues. V shed 6 bases and J shed 4 bases, with 9 bases lying between them.

This clone was counted a few times. The J gene is TRBJ1-2, the V gene TRBV30, with TRBD1 matching 8 bases. V lost 5 bases, J lost 7 bases, and 15 bases stayed unmatched. The CDR3 has 15 residues. Germline V gives CDR1 GTSNPN, CDR2 SVGIG (reference sequence). Here the CDR3 DNA reads TGTGCCTGGGACCGGGACAGGAGGCGCCTGGGTGGCTACACCTTC. Residues: CAWDRDRRRLGGYTF.

The rearrangement uses TRBV5-1 and TRBJ2-3; 8 nucleotides match TRBD1. The CDR3 spans 13 residues. Germline trimming cut 1 base from V and 14 bases from J; bases unmatched to any gene: 9. The germline V gene encodes CDR1 SGHRS and CDR2 YFSETQ. This CDR3 is CASSLSGTGVRYF. The CDR3 nucleotides are TGCGCCAGCAGCTTGAGTGGGACAGGAGTGCGGTATTTT.

CDR3 in amino acids: CASSSPPTSEQFF. CDR3 DNA sequence: TGTGCCAGCAGCTCGCCCCCGACTAGTGAGCAGTTCTTC. The rearrangement links TRBV7-9 to TRBJ2-1; weak D call: TRBD2 (6 bases). V dropped 4 bases and J dropped 9 bases, with 13 bases sitting between them. CDR3 length: 13 residues. Germline V gene sequence: CDR1 SEHNR, CDR2 FQNEAQ (reference sequence).

V and J are TRBV28 and TRBJ1-2; D uncertain. The V and J ends lost 6 bases and 8 bases respectively, with 16 bases between them. The CDR3 runs to 13 residues. Germline CDR1 and CDR2: MDHEN and SYDVKM. CDR3 sequence (DNA): TGTGCCAGCAGCCAAGGGAGAATTAAAGGCTACACCTTC. As protein: CASSQGRIKGYTF.

In nucleotides, the CDR3 is TGTGCCAGCGCGGGGGGGTTCCAAGAGACCCAGTACTTC. Translating it yields CASAGGFQETQYF. The chain links TRBV2 to TRBJ2-5; TRBD2 matches 9 bases. V trimming: 8 bases; J trimming: 1 base; junction bases outside the gene matches: 2. The CDR3 has 13 amino acids. Germline CDR1 SNHLY, CDR2 FYNNEI.

The chain carries TRBV9 and TRBJ2-1, with 11 bases that match TRBD2. This CDR3 has 18 amino acids. From germline, CDR1 is SGDLS and CDR2 YYNGEE. V dropped 0 bases and J dropped 2; count of bases not matched to a gene: 7. CDR3 sequence (DNA): TGTGCCAGCAGCGTAGAAGGTCTAGCGGGAGGACCCTACAATGAGCAGTTCTTC. Amino acid sequence: CASSVEGLAGGPYNEQFF.

The chain combines TRBV28 with TRBJ1-5, with 8 nucleotides matching TRBD1. Germline lookup yields CDR1 MDHEN and CDR2 SYDVKM. This CDR3 region has 12 residues. The V gene end was trimmed by 7 bases and the J gene end by 6 bases; junction bases not matched to a gene: 2. This CDR3 is CASKTGGQPQHF. For the CDR3, the DNA is TGTGCCAGCAAAACAGGGGGTCAGCCCCAGCATTTT. Supplemented by reference TRBV28 and TRBJ1-5, the full variable domain reads DVKVTQSSRYLVKRTGEKVFLECVQDMDHENMFWYRQDPGLGLRLIYFSYDVKMKEKGDIPEGYSVSREKKERFSLILESASTNQTSMYLCASKTGGQPQHFGDGTRLSIL.

The J gene is TRBJ2-3, the V gene TRBV9, with TRBD1 matching over 9 bases. The CDR3 contains 17 residues. With 2 bases clipped from V and 4 bases from J, the junction kept 11 bases outside the gene matches. CDR1 and CDR2 from the germline V gene are SGDLS and YYNGEE. The DNA of the CDR3 is TGTGCCAGCAGCGTCCGGACAGGGGTTATCCTCCCAGATACGCAGTATTTT. This encodes CASSVRTGVILPDTQYF.

The chain couples TRBV12-3 or TRBV12-4 to TRBJ2-2; 9 bases fit TRBD1. V dropped 7 bases and J dropped 7; count of bases not matched to a gene: 4. The CDR3 length is 13 residues. The CDR3 nucleotides read TGTGCCAGCACCCGACAGGGGGTCGGGGAGCTGTTTTTT. It encodes CASTRQGVGELFF.

This clone was detected only a few times. CDR3 residues: CASSPLAGGFGNTIYF. The CDR3, as DNA: TGTGCCAGCAGCCCCCTGGCAGGGGGCTTTGGAAACACCATATATTTT. V usage is TRBV11-2 and J usage is TRBJ1-3; TRBD1 agrees at 8 bases. The junction had 9 bases not matched to a gene; V was cut back by 5 bases and J by 3 bases. The CDR3 length is 16 residues. Germline V gene sequence: CDR1 SGHAT, CDR2 FQNNGV.